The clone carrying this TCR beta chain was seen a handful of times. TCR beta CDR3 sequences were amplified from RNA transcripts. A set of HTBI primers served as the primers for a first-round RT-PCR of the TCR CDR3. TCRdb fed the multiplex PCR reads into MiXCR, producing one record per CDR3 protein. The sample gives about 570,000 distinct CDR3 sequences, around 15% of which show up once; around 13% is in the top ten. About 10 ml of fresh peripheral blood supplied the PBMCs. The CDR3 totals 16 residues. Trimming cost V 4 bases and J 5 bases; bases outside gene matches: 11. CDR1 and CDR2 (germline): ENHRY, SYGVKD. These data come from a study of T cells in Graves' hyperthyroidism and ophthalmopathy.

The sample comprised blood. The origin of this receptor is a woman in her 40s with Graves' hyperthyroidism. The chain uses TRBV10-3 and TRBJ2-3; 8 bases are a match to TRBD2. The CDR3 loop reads CAISGASAGAGDTQYF. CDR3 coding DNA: TGTGCCATCAGTGGAGCCTCAGCGGGAGCCGGAGATACGCAGTATTTT.